This TCR beta chain was identified in a study of T cell changes during pregnancy in multiple sclerosis (dated 2019 in TCRdb). For the study in its entirety: In women with multiple sclerosis, the researchers looked at how the T cell repertoire shifted as pregnancy progressed.

V and J are trimmed by 0 bases and 2 bases, and the gene matches miss 5 bases of the junction. Spanning cysteine to phenylalanine, the CDR3 consists of 15 amino acids. Of all the DNA, just the CDR3 is kept, 45 bases in frame from base 1. From the germline V gene (reference sequence), CDR1 is GTSNPN and CDR2 is SVGIG. As for this clone: Its cognate antigen has yet to be identified. Within one base of it there is no much larger clone, and no base qualities were kept.

Libraries were prepared through the immunoSEQ multiplex PCR assay. The table was pulled from immuneACCESS by TCRdb, which kept in-frame rearrangements only. Such tables lose some clones; where checked, under half of the loss comes from unresolved V genes, and the rest has no known cause. The sample table lists under 85,000 clones, roughly 88% of them with a count of one. 8% to 9.5% of the sample goes to the ten largest clones. This clonotype was sampled from a female donor in good health, enrolled as a control in a pregnancy study. The sample in question was peripheral blood, obtained after pregnancy. Recombination linked TRBV30 to TRBJ2-3; TRBD2 aligns with 7 central bases. CDR3 loop: CAWSVQAGTTDTQYF. The DNA reads as follows: TGTGCCTGGAGTGTCCAAGCGGGGACCACAGATACGCAGTATTTT.